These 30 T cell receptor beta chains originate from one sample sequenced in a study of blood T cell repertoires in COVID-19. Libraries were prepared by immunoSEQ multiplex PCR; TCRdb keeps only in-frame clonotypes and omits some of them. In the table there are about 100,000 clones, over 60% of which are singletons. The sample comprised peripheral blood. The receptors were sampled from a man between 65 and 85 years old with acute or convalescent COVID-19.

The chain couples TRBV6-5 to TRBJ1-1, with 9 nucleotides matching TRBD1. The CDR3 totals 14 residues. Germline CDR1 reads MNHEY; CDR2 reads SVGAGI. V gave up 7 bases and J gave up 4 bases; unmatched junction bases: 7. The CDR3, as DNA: TGTGCCAGCACCGAAGGACAGGGGAGCACTGAAGCTTTCTTT. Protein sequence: CASTEGQGSTEAFF.

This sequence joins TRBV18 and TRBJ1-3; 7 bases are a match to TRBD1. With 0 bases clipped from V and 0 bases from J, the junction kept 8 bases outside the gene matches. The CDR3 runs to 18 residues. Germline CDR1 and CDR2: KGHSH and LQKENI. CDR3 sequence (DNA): TGTGCCAGCTCACCACCAAGACAGGGAGTCACCTCTGGAAACACCATATATTTT. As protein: CASSPPRQGVTSGNTIYF.

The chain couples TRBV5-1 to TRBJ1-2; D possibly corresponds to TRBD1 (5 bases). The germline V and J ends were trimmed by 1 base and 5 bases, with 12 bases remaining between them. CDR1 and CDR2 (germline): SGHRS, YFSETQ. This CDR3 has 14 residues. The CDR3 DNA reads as TGCGCCAGCAGCTTGACGGGGGATCAATATGGCTACACCTTC. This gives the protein CASSLTGDQYGYTF.

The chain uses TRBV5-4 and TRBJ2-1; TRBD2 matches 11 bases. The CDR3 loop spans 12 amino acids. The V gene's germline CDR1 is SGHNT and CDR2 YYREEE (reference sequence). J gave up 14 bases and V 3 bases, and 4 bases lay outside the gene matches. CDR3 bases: TGTGCCAGCAGCTCGACTAGCGGGGAGGAGTTCTTC. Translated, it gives CASSSTSGEEFF.

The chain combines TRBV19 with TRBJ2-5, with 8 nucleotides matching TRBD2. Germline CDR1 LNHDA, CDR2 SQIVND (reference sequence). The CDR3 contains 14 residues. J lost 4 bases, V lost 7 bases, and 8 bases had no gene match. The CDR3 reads CASKERGPGETQYF. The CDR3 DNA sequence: TGTGCCAGTAAGGAGCGGGGGCCGGGAGAGACCCAGTACTTC.

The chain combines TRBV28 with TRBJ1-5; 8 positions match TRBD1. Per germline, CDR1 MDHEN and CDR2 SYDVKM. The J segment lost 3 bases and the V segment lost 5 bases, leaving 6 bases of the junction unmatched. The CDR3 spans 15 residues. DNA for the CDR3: TGTGCCAGCAGTGGACAGGGTCATATCAATCAGCCCCAGCATTTT. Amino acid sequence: CASSGQGHINQPQHF. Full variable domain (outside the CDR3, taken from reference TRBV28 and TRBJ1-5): DVKVTQSSRYLVKRTGEKVFLECVQDMDHENMFWYRQDPGLGLRLIYFSYDVKMKEKGDIPEGYSVSREKKERFSLILESASTNQTSMYLCASSGQGHINQPQHFGDGTRLSIL.

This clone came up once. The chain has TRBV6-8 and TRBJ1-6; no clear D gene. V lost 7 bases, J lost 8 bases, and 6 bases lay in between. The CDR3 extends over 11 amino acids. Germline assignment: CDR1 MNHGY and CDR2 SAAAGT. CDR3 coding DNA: TGTGCCAGCACCCTATATTCACCCCTCCACTTT. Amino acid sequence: CASTLYSPLHF.

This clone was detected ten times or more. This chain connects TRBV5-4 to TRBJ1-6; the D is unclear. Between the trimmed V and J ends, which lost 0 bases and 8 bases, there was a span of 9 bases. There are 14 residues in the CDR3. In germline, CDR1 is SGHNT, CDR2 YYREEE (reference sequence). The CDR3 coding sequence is TGTGCCAGCAGCTTGGAAAGAGTATATTCACCCCTCCACTTT. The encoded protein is CASSLERVYSPLHF.

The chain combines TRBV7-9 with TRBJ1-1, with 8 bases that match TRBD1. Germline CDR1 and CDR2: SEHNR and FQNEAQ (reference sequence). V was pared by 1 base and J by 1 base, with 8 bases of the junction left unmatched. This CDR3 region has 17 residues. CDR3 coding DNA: TGTGCCAGCAGCTTAGTTCCAGGGGGCCCCACGAACACTGAAGCTTTCTTT. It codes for CASSLVPGGPTNTEAFF.

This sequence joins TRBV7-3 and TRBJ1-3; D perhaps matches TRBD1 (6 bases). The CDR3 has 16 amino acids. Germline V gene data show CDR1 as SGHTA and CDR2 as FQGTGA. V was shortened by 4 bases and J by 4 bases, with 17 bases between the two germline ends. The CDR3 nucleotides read TGTGCCAGCAGCTCTTTACAGGGCGCAGGAGGAAACACCATATATTTT. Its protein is CASSSLQGAGGNTIYF.

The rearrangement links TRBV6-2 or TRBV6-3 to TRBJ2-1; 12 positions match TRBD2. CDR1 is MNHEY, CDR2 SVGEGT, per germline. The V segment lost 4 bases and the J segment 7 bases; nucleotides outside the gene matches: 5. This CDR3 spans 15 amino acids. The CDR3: CASSSLAGGGNEQFF. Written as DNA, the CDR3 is TGTGCCAGCAGTTCACTAGCGGGGGGCGGGAATGAGCAGTTCTTC.

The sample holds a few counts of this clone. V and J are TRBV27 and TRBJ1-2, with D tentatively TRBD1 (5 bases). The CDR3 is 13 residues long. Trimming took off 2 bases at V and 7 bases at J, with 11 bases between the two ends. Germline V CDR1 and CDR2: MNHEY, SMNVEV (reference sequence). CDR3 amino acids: CASSLSGTGGYTF. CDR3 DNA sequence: TGTGCCAGCAGTTTAAGCGGGACGGGTGGCTACACCTTC.

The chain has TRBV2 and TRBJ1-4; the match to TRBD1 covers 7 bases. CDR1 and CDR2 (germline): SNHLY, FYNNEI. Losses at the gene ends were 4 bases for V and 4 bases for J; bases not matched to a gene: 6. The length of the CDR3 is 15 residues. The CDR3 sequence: CASSGGTVLNEKLFF. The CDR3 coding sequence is TGTGCCAGCAGTGGCGGGACAGTCCTTAATGAAAAACTGTTTTTT. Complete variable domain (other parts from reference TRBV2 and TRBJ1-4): EPEVTQTPSHQVTQMGQEVILRCVPISNHLYFYWYRQILGQKVEFLVSFYNNEISEKSEIFDDQFSVERPDGSNFTLKIRSTKLEDSAMYFCASSGGTVLNEKLFFGSGTQLSVL.

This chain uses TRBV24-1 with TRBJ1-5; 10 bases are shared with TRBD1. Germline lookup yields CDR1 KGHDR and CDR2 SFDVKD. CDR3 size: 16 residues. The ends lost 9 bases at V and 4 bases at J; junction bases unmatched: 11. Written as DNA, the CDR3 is TGTGCCACCCGATGGGACAGGGGCCCTTTTAATCAGCCCCAGCATTTT. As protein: CATRWDRGPFNQPQHF.

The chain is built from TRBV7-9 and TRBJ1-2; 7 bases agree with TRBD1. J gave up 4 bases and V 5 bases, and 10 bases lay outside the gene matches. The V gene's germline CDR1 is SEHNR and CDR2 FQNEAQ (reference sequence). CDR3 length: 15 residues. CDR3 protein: CASSTEAGTVYGYTF. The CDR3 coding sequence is TGTGCCAGCAGCACCGAGGCCGGGACAGTCTATGGCTACACCTTC.

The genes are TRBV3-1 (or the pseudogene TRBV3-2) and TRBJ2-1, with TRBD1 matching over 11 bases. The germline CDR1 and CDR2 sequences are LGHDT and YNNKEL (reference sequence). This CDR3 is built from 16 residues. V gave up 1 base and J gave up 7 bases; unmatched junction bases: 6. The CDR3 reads CASSQAGTGGRNEQFF. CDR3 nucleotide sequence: TGTGCCAGCAGCCAAGCCGGGACAGGGGGGAGGAATGAGCAGTTCTTC.

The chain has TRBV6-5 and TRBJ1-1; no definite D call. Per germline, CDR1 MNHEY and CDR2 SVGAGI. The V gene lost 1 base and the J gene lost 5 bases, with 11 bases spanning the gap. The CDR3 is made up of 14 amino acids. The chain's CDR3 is CASSYLVGETEAFF. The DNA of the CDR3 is TGTGCCAGCAGTTACTTGGTTGGAGAGACTGAAGCTTTCTTT.

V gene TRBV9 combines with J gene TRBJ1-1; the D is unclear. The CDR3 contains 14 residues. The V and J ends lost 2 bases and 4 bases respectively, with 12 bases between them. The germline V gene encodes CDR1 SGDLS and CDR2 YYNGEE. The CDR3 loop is CASSVGGESTEAFF. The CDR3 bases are TGTGCCAGCAGCGTGGGTGGGGAGAGCACTGAAGCTTTCTTT.

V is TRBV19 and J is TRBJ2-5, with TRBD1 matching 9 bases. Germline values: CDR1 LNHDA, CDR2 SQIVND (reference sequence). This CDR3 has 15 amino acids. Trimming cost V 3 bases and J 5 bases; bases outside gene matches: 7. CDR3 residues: CASSIAGQGMETQYF. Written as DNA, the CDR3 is TGTGCCAGTAGTATCGCTGGACAGGGGATGGAGACCCAGTACTTC.

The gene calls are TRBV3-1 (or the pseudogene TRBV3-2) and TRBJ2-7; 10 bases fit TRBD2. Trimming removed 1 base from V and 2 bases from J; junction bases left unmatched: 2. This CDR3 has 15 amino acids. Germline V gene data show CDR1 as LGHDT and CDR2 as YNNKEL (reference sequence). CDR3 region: CASSQGSGGTYEQYF. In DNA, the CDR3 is TGTGCCAGCAGCCAAGGTAGCGGGGGGACCTACGAGCAGTACTTC.

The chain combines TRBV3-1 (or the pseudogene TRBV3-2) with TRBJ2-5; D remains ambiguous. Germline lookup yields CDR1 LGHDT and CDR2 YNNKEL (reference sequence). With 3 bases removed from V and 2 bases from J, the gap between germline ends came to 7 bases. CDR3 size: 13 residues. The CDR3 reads CASSHENQETQYF. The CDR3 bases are TGTGCCAGCAGCCACGAGAATCAAGAGACCCAGTACTTC.

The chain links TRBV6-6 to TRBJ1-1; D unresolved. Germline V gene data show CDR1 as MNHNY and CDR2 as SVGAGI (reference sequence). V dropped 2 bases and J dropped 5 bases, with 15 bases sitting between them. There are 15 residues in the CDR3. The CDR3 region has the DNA TGTGCCAGCAGTTACGAGGCCCCGGGGTTAACTGAAGCTTTCTTT. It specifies CASSYEAPGLTEAFF.

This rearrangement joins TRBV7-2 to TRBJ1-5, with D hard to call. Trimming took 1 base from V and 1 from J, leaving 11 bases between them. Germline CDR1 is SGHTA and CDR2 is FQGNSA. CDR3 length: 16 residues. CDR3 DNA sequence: TGTGCCAGCAGCTTAGGGGCAGCGGGCAGCAATCAGCCCCAGCATTTT. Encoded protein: CASSLGAAGSNQPQHF.

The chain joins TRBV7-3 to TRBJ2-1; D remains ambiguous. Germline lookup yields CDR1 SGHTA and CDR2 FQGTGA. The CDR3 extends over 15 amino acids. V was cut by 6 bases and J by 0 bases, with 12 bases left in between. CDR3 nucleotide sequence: TGTGCCAGCAGTCAGACCCGGAGCTCCTACAATGAGCAGTTCTTC. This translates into CASSQTRSSYNEQFF.

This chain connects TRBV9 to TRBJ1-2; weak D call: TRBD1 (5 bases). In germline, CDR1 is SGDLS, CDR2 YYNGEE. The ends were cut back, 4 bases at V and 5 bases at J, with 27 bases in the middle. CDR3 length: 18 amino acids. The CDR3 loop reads CASSPELMGGRGEYGYTF. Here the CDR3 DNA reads TGTGCCAGCAGCCCCGAACTCATGGGGGGTCGAGGGGAATATGGCTACACCTTC.

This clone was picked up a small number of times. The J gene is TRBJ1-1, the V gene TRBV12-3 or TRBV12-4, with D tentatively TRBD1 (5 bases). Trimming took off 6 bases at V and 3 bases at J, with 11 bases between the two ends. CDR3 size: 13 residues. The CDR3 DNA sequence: TGTGCCAGCAGGGTCCAGGGTGACACTGAAGCTTTCTTT. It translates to CASRVQGDTEAFF.

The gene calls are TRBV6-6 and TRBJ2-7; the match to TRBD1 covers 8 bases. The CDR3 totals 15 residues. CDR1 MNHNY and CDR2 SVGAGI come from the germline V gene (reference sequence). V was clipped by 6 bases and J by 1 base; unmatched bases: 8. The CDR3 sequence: CASSPWTGRSYEQYF. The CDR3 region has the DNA TGTGCCAGCAGCCCATGGACAGGGCGTTCCTACGAGCAGTACTTC.

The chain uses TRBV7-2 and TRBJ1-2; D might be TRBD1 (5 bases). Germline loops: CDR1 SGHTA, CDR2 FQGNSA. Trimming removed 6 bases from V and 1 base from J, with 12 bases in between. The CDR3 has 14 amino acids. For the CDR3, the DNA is TGTGCCAGCAGTAAACAGGCAGATAACTATGGCTACACCTTC. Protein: CASSKQADNYGYTF.

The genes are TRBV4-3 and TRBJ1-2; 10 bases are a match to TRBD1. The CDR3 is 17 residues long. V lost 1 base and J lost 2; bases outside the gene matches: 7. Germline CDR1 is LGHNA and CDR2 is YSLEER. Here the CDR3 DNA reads TGCGCCAGCAGCCAAGTGGGACAGGGGACCTTAAACTATGGCTACACCTTC. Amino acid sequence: CASSQVGQGTLNYGYTF.

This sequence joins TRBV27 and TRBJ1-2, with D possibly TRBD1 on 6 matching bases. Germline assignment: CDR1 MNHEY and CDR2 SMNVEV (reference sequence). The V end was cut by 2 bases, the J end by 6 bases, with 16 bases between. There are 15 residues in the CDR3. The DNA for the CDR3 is TGTGCCAGCAGTTTAATGGGGGCAGGTGGTCATGGCTACACCTTC. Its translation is CASSLMGAGGHGYTF.